The 29 T cell receptor beta chains listed next were all sequenced from one sample in a study of T cell clusters in autoimmune cytopenias. One tube held mixed TRB-A and TRB-B primer pools for touch-down PCR. TCRdb reprocessed the multiplex PCR reads, keeping one entry per CDR3 protein, no DNA. Its table records around 1,900 distinct CDR3 sequences. TRB was amplified from about 270 ng of peripheral blood genomic DNA per sample. Sequencing used peripheral blood. These receptors came from a human donor with an autoimmune cytopenia or autoimmune hepatitis (not recorded which).

Considering frequency, this clonotype is medium-sized. The chain recombines TRBV20-1 with TRBJ2-3. The germline V gene encodes CDR1 DFQATT and CDR2 SNEGSKA (reference sequence). The CDR3 spans 15 residues. CDR3 sequence reads: CSARFVVTSTDTQYF.

Judged by frequency, this clonotype is medium-sized. The CDR3 is CASSPARQGQPQHF. This chain joins TRBV18 and TRBJ1-5; TCRdb's D call, TRBD1, is unchecked because there is no DNA. From germline, CDR1 is KGHSH and CDR2 LQKENI. The CDR3 has 14 residues.

V usage is TRBV4-2 and J usage is TRBJ1-5. Germline V gene lookup returns CDR1 LGHNA and CDR2 YNFKEQ. This CDR3 spans 12 amino acids. This chain's CDR3 is CASGDSNQPQHF.

This clonotype is large by frequency. V usage is TRBV12-3 or TRBV12-4 and J usage is TRBJ2-5; TCRdb outputs TRBD2, but without DNA this stays unchecked. The CDR3 contains 16 residues. The CDR3 loop is CASSRNLGSGQETQYF.

The V gene is TRBV28, the J gene TRBJ1-2. The CDR3 has 12 residues. Germline lookup yields CDR1 MDHEN and CDR2 SYDVKM. The CDR3 reads CASSLYRDGYTF.

This rearrangement joins TRBV10-3 to TRBJ1-6. This CDR3 has 17 residues. The germline V gene encodes CDR1 ENHRY and CDR2 SYGVKD. CDR3 amino acids: CAISFSDVSSYNSPLHF.

The CDR3 spells CATSRAVVGQGAGPDTQYF. The J gene is TRBJ2-3, the V gene TRBV15; TCRdb's D call of TRBD1 is untestable without DNA. This CDR3 is 19 amino acids long. The germline V gene has CDR1 LNHNV and CDR2 YYDKDF (reference sequence).

V gene TRBV7-9 combines with J gene TRBJ2-1; the D call from TCRdb, TRBD2, cannot be confirmed without DNA. The CDR3 consists of 17 residues. Looked up from germline, CDR1 is SEHNR and CDR2 is FQNEAQ (reference sequence). The CDR3 here is CASSFSGRGGSYNEQFF.

This chain uses TRBV11-2 with TRBJ2-5; TCRdb indicates TRBD2, and absent DNA this call remains unverified. Germline V gives CDR1 SGHAT, CDR2 FQNNGV. This CDR3 spans 16 amino acids. Here the CDR3 reads CASRDGAGGLEETQYF. Based on the CDR3 plus reference TRBV11-2 and TRBJ2-5, the full variable domain is EAGVAQSPRYKIIEKRQSVAFWCNPISGHATLYWYQQILGQGPKLLIQFQNNGVVDDSQLPKDRFSAERLKGVDSTLKIQPAKLEDSAVYLCASRDGAGGLEETQYFGPGTRLLVL.

CDR3 in amino acids: CSARDRGSSSTQYF. The gene calls are TRBV20-1 and TRBJ2-3; TCRdb picks TRBD1, but there is no DNA to check that call. The length of the CDR3 is 14 residues. CDR1 DFQATT and CDR2 SNEGSKA come from the germline V gene (reference sequence).

V gene TRBV7-9 combines with J gene TRBJ1-3; without DNA, the TCRdb call of TRBD1 cannot be checked. This CDR3 is built from 15 residues. The V gene's germline CDR1 is SEHNR and CDR2 FQNEAQ (reference sequence). The CDR3 loop is CASSRDRGPGNTIYF.

Its frequency marks this clonotype as medium-sized (0.01 to 0.1%). The gene calls are TRBV24-1 and TRBJ2-2. The CDR3 covers 14 residues. The germline V gene encodes CDR1 KGHDR and CDR2 SFDVKD. CDR3 loop: CATSESENTGELFF.

This clonotype counts as medium-sized (0.01 to 0.1%) by frequency. The CDR3 is CSAASGVRNEQYF. This chain links TRBV20-1 with TRBJ2-7. Germline CDR1 DFQATT, CDR2 SNEGSKA (reference sequence). CDR3 length: 13 amino acids.

Frequency places this clonotype as medium-sized (0.01 to 0.1%). This sequence joins TRBV7-6 and TRBJ2-3; the D gene TCRdb calls, TRBD2, cannot be checked with no DNA. The CDR3 covers 16 residues. The germline gives CDR1 SGHVS, CDR2 FNYEAQ. The CDR3 loop is CASSLRTSLREDTQYF.

The chain combines TRBV11-2 with TRBJ2-5. The germline V gene has CDR1 SGHAT and CDR2 FQNNGV. The CDR3 runs 13 residues. This chain's CDR3 is CASSLNAVETQYF.

This chain uses TRBV6-2 or TRBV6-3 with TRBJ1-5; the TCRdb D gene call, TRBD1, has no DNA to confirm it. Germline values: CDR1 MNHEY, CDR2 SVGEGT. The CDR3 is made up of 15 amino acids. The CDR3 loop is CASSATGTFNQPQHF.

By frequency, this clonotype is large. The CDR3 reads CAWSGSGGGYTF. J is TRBJ1-2 and V is TRBV30. The CDR3 runs to 12 residues. Germline loops: CDR1 GTSNPN, CDR2 SVGIG (reference sequence).

V is TRBV25-1 and J is TRBJ1-6; there is no DNA to check the TCRdb D call of TRBD1. The CDR3 has 14 amino acids. Germline V gene lookup returns CDR1 MGHDK and CDR2 SYGVNS. The CDR3 reads CASSERDRNSPLHF.

This clonotype ranks as medium-sized (0.01 to 0.1%) in terms of frequency. The rearrangement uses TRBV6-1 and TRBJ2-7; no DNA is available, so the TRBD1 call from TCRdb remains unchecked. Germline assignment: CDR1 MNHNS and CDR2 SASEGT. The CDR3 extends over 14 amino acids. CDR3 sequence: CASRTGDRDDEQYF.

This clonotype ranks as medium-sized in terms of frequency. The CDR3 sequence is CASRSSGRGTDTQYF. The gene calls are TRBV6-6 and TRBJ2-3; without DNA, the TCRdb call of TRBD2 cannot be checked. Germline values: CDR1 MNHNY, CDR2 SVGAGI (reference sequence). The CDR3 is made up of 15 amino acids.

This clonotype is deemed medium-sized by its frequency. This chain connects TRBV29-1 to TRBJ2-7; as DNA is missing, the TRBD2 call by TCRdb cannot be tested. Germline values: CDR1 SQVTM, CDR2 ANQGSEA. The CDR3 spans 13 residues. CDR3 region: CSVERAGTYEQYF.

This clonotype is deemed large by its frequency. The chain uses TRBV5-5 and TRBJ2-1. CDR3 length equals 15 residues. Germline lookup yields CDR1 SGHKS and CDR2 YYEKEE (reference sequence). CDR3 protein: CASSLVDLAYNEQFF.

This sequence joins TRBV11-2 and TRBJ2-5; there is no DNA to check the TCRdb D call of TRBD2. This CDR3 has 16 amino acids. Germline values: CDR1 SGHAT, CDR2 FQNNGV. The CDR3: CASSHPSGRGSGTQYF.

This clonotype ranks as medium-sized in terms of frequency. V usage is TRBV6-5 and J usage is TRBJ2-1; the TCRdb call, TRBD2, lacks DNA for checking. The CDR3 runs 15 residues. Germline V CDR1 and CDR2: MNHEY, SVGAGI. The CDR3 protein is CASSYGLAGKFEQFF.

Measured by frequency, this clonotype is medium-sized. The J gene is TRBJ2-1, the V gene TRBV27; TCRdb picks TRBD1, but there is no DNA to check that call. This CDR3 contains 16 residues. Germline CDR1 reads MNHEY; CDR2 reads SMNVEV (reference sequence). The CDR3 loop reads CASSQTGYTSYNEQFF.

According to its frequency, this clonotype is large. The genes are TRBV6-1 and TRBJ2-3. Germline V CDR1 and CDR2: MNHNS, SASEGT. This CDR3 has 15 residues. The CDR3 spells CASSSSWLGTDTQYF.

The J gene is TRBJ2-5, the V gene TRBV21-1; TCRdb selects TRBD1, and the lack of DNA leaves this call unchecked. TRBV21-1 has pseudogene status. This CDR3 spans 15 amino acids. The CDR3 here is CASSNPRGRQETQYF.

Considering frequency, this clonotype is medium-sized. This chain uses TRBV7-9 with TRBJ2-6; there is no DNA to check the TCRdb D call of TRBD1. This CDR3 region has 13 residues. Germline values: CDR1 SEHNR, CDR2 FQNEAQ (reference sequence). CDR3 residues: CASGGWGANVLTF.

This chain joins TRBV5-6 and TRBJ2-7; TCRdb outputs TRBD1, but without DNA this stays unchecked. The germline CDR1 and CDR2 sequences are SGHDT and YYEEEE. This CDR3 has 13 residues. CDR3 loop: CASSRDGSYEQYF.